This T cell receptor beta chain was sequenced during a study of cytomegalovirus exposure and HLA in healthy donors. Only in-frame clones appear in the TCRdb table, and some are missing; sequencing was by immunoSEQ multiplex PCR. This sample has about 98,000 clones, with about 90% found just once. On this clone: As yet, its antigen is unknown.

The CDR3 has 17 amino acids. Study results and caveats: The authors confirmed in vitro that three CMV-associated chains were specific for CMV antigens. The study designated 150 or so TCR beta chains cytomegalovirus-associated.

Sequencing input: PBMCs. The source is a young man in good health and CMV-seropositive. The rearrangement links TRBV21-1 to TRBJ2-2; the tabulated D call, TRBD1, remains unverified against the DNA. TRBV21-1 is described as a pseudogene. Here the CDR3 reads CASSKEQGTGFTGELFF. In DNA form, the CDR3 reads TGTGCCAGCAGCAAGGAACAAGGAACAGGGTTCACCGGGGAGCTGTTTTTT.